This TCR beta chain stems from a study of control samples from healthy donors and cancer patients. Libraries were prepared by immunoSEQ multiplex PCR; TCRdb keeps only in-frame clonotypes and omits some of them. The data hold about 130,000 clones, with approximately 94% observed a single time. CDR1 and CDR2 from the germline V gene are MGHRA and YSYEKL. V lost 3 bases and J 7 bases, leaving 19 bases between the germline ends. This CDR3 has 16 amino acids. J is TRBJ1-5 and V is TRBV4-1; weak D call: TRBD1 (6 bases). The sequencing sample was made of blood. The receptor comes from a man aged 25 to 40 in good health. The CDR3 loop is CASSHEGGTPPQPQHF. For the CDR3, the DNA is TGCGCCAGCAGCCACGAAGGGGGGACCCCTCCCCAGCCCCAGCATTTT.